This T cell receptor (beta chain) was recovered during a study of tumor-infiltrating lymphocytes in localized non-small cell lung cancer. Assay used: immunoSEQ multiplex PCR; TCRdb lists only in-frame clones, some missing. The profile shows 9,500 to 15,000 clones, about four fifths of them singletons. The table lists this clone with a few counts. The CDR3 has 13 residues. Trimming took off 2 bases at V and 9 bases at J, with 11 bases between the two ends. The germline V gene has CDR1 LNHDA and CDR2 SQIVND (reference sequence). Sequencing was done on a sample of lung tumor tissue. This rearrangement joins TRBV19 to TRBJ2-1, with D possibly matching TRBD1 (6 bases). The sequence derives from a human donor with non-small cell lung cancer. CDR3 sequence reads: CASSITGSGEQFF. The DNA for the CDR3 is TGTGCCAGTAGTATAACAGGGTCAGGTGAGCAGTTCTTC.